The 29 T cell receptor beta chains reported below all come from one sample, sequenced in a study of blood T cell repertoires in COVID-19. Assay used: immunoSEQ multiplex PCR; TCRdb lists only in-frame clones, some missing. In the table there are 35,000 to 55,000 clones, approximately 87% of which are singletons. The source material was peripheral blood. These TCRs come from a human donor in a cohort sampled during active COVID-19.

This chain connects TRBV19 to TRBJ2-4; no firm D call. This CDR3 comprises 16 residues. V was pared by 2 bases and J by 4 bases, with 15 bases between. Germline-derived CDR1 and CDR2 are LNHDA and SQIVND (reference sequence). In DNA form, the CDR3 reads TGTGCCAGTAGTATATACCCCCCCACAGTTAAAAACATTCAGTACTTC. This translates into CASSIYPPTVKNIQYF.

The rearrangement links TRBV19 to TRBJ2-4, with 9 bases matching TRBD1. The germline V gene has CDR1 LNHDA and CDR2 SQIVND (reference sequence). The trim removed 8 bases at V and 8 bases at J, leaving 13 bases unmatched. This CDR3 has 15 amino acids. The CDR3 sequence: CASGPPRGQGYIQYF. The CDR3 DNA reads as TGTGCCAGTGGGCCCCCACGTGGACAGGGGTACATTCAGTACTTC.

J is TRBJ2-7 and V is TRBV28; TRBD1 might be the D (6 bases). V shed 9 bases and J shed 4 bases, with 19 bases lying between them. The CDR3 loop spans 14 amino acids. In germline, CDR1 is MDHEN, CDR2 SYDVKM. The CDR3 sequence is CASFSRDKLYEQYF. CDR3 DNA sequence: TGTGCCAGTTTTAGCCGGGACAAGTTATACGAGCAGTACTTC.

The rearrangement joins TRBV7-9 to TRBJ2-3, with 7 nucleotides matching TRBD2. Losses at the gene ends were 0 bases for V and 5 bases for J; bases not matched to a gene: 5. This CDR3 spans 15 amino acids. Per germline, CDR1 SEHNR and CDR2 FQNEAQ (reference sequence). The CDR3 region has the DNA TGTGCCAGCAGCTTAGCGTTGGGCGGGAGAGATACGCAGTATTTT. Translation gives CASSLALGGRDTQYF. Full variable domain (remainder filled in from reference TRBV7-9 and TRBJ2-3): DTGVSQNPRHKITKRGQNVTFRCDPISEHNRLYWYRQTLGQGPEFLTYFQNEAQLEKSRLLSDRFSAERPKGSFSTLEIQRTEQGDSAMYLCASSLALGGRDTQYFGPGTRLTVL.

The chain carries TRBV10-2 and TRBJ2-1; D ambiguous. In germline, CDR1 is WSHSY, CDR2 SAAADI. The CDR3 has 15 residues. V gave up 4 bases and J gave up 2 bases, with 12 bases separating them. The DNA of the CDR3 is TGCGCCAGCAGTGCTCTCCGGAGCACCTACAATGAGCAGTTCTTC. It codes for CASSALRSTYNEQFF.

This chain links TRBV14 with TRBJ2-1, with TRBD2 matching 10 bases. CDR1 is SGHDN and CDR2 is FVKESK in the germline V gene. The CDR3 runs to 15 residues. Trimming cost V 4 bases and J 4 bases; bases outside gene matches: 4. CDR3 bases: TGTGCCAGCAGCCTTAGCGGGAGGAAATACAATGAGCAGTTCTTC. As protein: CASSLSGRKYNEQFF.

This clone has more than one count but fewer than ten. The chain combines TRBV19 with TRBJ2-1; 14 nucleotides line up with TRBD2. Germline loops: CDR1 LNHDA, CDR2 SQIVND (reference sequence). CDR3 length equals 16 residues. V lost 4 bases, J lost 6 bases, and 5 bases stayed unmatched. The CDR3 nucleotides read TGTGCCAGTAGTACCCCGACTAGCGGGAGGGGCAATGAGCAGTTCTTC. Residues: CASSTPTSGRGNEQFF.

The J gene is TRBJ2-2, the V gene TRBV7-2; no clear D. The CDR3 contains 14 residues. V lost 1 base to trimming and J lost 4 bases, with 7 bases between them. Germline-derived CDR1 and CDR2 are SGHTA and FQGNSA. CDR3 sequence reads: CASSLGGLTGELFF. The CDR3 coding sequence is TGTGCCAGCAGCTTAGGAGGCCTCACCGGGGAGCTGTTTTTT.

The V and J genes are TRBV19 and TRBJ2-5, with 11 positions matching TRBD2. The trim removed 3 bases at V and 5 bases at J, leaving 5 bases unmatched. The CDR3 runs to 15 residues. The germline CDR1 and CDR2 sequences are LNHDA and SQIVND (reference sequence). The CDR3 nucleotides are TGTGCCAGTAGTATTACTAGCGGGAGAGCTGAGACCCAGTACTTC. Protein product: CASSITSGRAETQYF.

The chain is built from TRBV7-2 and TRBJ2-5; TRBD2 matches at 7 bases. Germline values: CDR1 SGHTA, CDR2 FQGNSA. The CDR3 loop spans 16 amino acids. Unmatched junction bases numbered 11, after V lost 5 bases and J lost 2 bases. The DNA of the CDR3 is TGTGCCAGCAGCCAGCGCAGGCGGGAGAGGCAAGAGACCCAGTACTTC. Translated, it gives CASSQRRRERQETQYF. Supplemented by reference TRBV7-2 and TRBJ2-5, the full variable domain reads GAGVSQSPSNKVTEKGKDVELRCDPISGHTALYWYRQSLGQGLEFLIYFQGNSAPDKSGLPSDRFSAERTGGSVSTLTIQRTQQEDSAVYLCASSQRRRERQETQYFGPGTRLLVL.

The genes are TRBV9 and TRBJ2-1, with D possibly being TRBD1 (6 bases). Deletions cut 3 bases from V and 10 bases from J, with 14 bases between. CDR1 SGDLS and CDR2 YYNGEE come from the germline V gene. This CDR3 contains 13 residues. The CDR3: CASSDWTELEQFF. In DNA, the CDR3 is TGTGCCAGCAGCGATTGGACAGAATTGGAGCAGTTCTTC.

V and J are TRBV6-5 and TRBJ1-1; TRBD1 might be the D (6 bases). Trimming cost V 6 bases and J 2 bases, with 13 bases left between them. CDR1 and CDR2 (germline): MNHEY, SVGAGI. The CDR3 totals 14 residues. CDR3 residues: CASRLRGHNTEAFF. As DNA, the CDR3 is TGTGCCAGCAGACTGCGGGGGCACAACACTGAAGCTTTCTTT.

The chain links TRBV7-3 to TRBJ1-2, with 9 bases fitting TRBD1. CDR1 SGHTA and CDR2 FQGTGA come from the germline V gene. CDR3 length equals 13 residues. Trimming at V came to 5 bases and at J to 5 bases, leaving 3 bases not matched to a gene. CDR3 bases: TGTGCCAGCAGCCAAGGACAGGGGTATGGCTACACCTTC. Its protein product is CASSQGQGYGYTF.

The rearrangement links TRBV3-1 (or the pseudogene TRBV3-2) to TRBJ2-2; a weak D match, TRBD1 (6 bases). The germline gives CDR1 LGHDT, CDR2 YNNKEL (reference sequence). There are 12 residues in the CDR3. Trimming pared 8 bases from V and 8 bases from J, leaving 12 bases between. CDR3 nucleotides: TGTGCCAGCGGGGACACTGGTGGGGAGCTGTTTTTT. This codes for CASGDTGGELFF.

The chain recombines TRBV3-1 (or the pseudogene TRBV3-2) with TRBJ2-5; 10 nucleotides align to TRBD2. Germline CDR1 is LGHDT and CDR2 is YNNKEL (reference sequence). The CDR3 runs 15 residues. J was trimmed by 2 bases and V by 1 base; bases with no gene match: 1. CDR3 region: CASSQGLAGQETQYF. The CDR3 DNA is TGTGCCAGCAGCCAAGGACTAGCGGGTCAAGAGACCCAGTACTTC.

The V and J genes are TRBV19 and TRBJ2-7; TRBD1 agrees at 9 bases. V dropped 5 bases and J dropped 5; count of bases not matched to a gene: 7. Germline CDR1 and CDR2: LNHDA and SQIVND (reference sequence). The CDR3 consists of 14 residues. The CDR3 DNA is TGTGCCAGTAGTCCGGGGACAGGGCCGAACGAGCAGTACTTC. Protein: CASSPGTGPNEQYF.

V usage is TRBV24-1 and J usage is TRBJ2-5; D is uncertain. Germline CDR1 reads KGHDR; CDR2 reads SFDVKD. There are 11 residues in the CDR3. Deletions cut 9 bases from V and 1 base from J, with 5 bases between. This CDR3 reads CATGSQETQYF. The DNA of the CDR3 is TGTGCCACCGGCAGCCAAGAGACCCAGTACTTC.

This clone showed up just once. Other DNA sequences from this sample encode an identical CDR3 as well. This chain links TRBV11-2 with TRBJ2-3; D gene ambiguous. From germline, CDR1 is SGHAT and CDR2 FQNNGV. The CDR3 is 12 amino acids. The V gene lost 4 bases and the J gene lost 1 base, with 3 bases spanning the gap. The CDR3, as DNA: TGTGCCAGCAGCTCCGGCACAGATACGCAGTATTTT. Translated: CASSSGTDTQYF.

The rearrangement uses TRBV10-2 and TRBJ2-7; 13 bases agree with TRBD2. Germline CDR1 reads WSHSY; CDR2 reads SAAADI. The CDR3 is 16 residues long. Germline trimming cut 8 bases from V and 2 bases from J; bases unmatched to any gene: 9. CDR3 amino acids: CASAQGLAGATYEQYF. The CDR3 DNA follows: TGCGCCAGCGCCCAAGGACTAGCGGGGGCCACCTACGAGCAGTACTTC.

The chain has TRBV21-1 and TRBJ2-7; the table names TRBD2, a call not compared with the DNA. TRBV21-1 is a known pseudogene. This CDR3 has 15 amino acids. The CDR3 protein is CASRSPGDLSYEQYF. DNA for the CDR3: TGTGCCAGCAGGAGCCCCGGGGATCTTTCCTACGAGCAGTACTTC.

The CDR3 spells CASSLADGGTDTQYF. The DNA of the CDR3 is TGCGCCAGCAGCTTGGCCGACGGGGGCACAGATACGCAGTATTTT. V is TRBV5-1 and J is TRBJ2-3, with a weak D call TRBD2 (5 bases). Germline V CDR1 and CDR2: SGHRS, YFSETQ. V lost 0 bases and J 1 base, leaving 9 bases between the germline ends. The CDR3 sequence is 15 residues long.

The chain uses TRBV19 and TRBJ2-2, with TRBD2 matching over 15 bases. Trimming removed 0 bases from V and 4 bases from J; junction bases left unmatched: 6. Germline V lookup: CDR1 LNHDA, CDR2 SQIVND (reference sequence). CDR3 length equals 19 residues. CDR3 sequence reads: CASSIDPGLAGGGTGELFF. CDR3 coding DNA: TGTGCCAGTAGTATAGACCCGGGACTAGCGGGAGGAGGCACCGGGGAGCTGTTTTTT.

A few counts support this clone. The chain employs TRBV5-1 and TRBJ2-7, with D tentatively TRBD2 (6 bases). Deletions cut 4 bases from V and 0 bases from J, with 11 bases between. This CDR3 has 14 residues. The germline V gene has CDR1 SGHRS and CDR2 YFSETQ. The CDR3 loop reads CASSGGRSSYEQYF. The CDR3 DNA reads TGCGCCAGCAGCGGGGGGAGGAGCTCCTACGAGCAGTACTTC.

The chain combines TRBV28 with TRBJ2-7, with 7 bases matching TRBD2. Germline loops: CDR1 MDHEN, CDR2 SYDVKM. The CDR3 has 15 amino acids. J gave up 0 bases and V 1 base, and 3 bases lay outside the gene matches. CDR3 nucleotides: TGTGCCAGCAGTTTATCCGGGAGGAGCTCCTACGAGCAGTACTTC. Residues: CASSLSGRSSYEQYF.

The chain joins TRBV15 to TRBJ2-3; tentative D call: TRBD1 (5 bases). V shed 0 bases and J shed 8 bases, with 15 bases lying between them. The V gene's germline CDR1 is LNHNV and CDR2 YYDKDF (reference sequence). There are 15 residues in the CDR3. CDR3 loop: CATSREQGTSSTQYF. In DNA form, the CDR3 reads TGTGCCACCAGCAGAGAGCAGGGCACCTCTAGTACGCAGTATTTT.

The chain combines TRBV28 with TRBJ1-1; 9 nucleotides line up with TRBD1. This CDR3 is built from 15 residues. V trimming: 7 bases; J trimming: 3 bases; junction bases outside the gene matches: 9. Germline-derived CDR1 and CDR2 are MDHEN and SYDVKM. The CDR3 loop is CASIGTGKGDTEAFF. In DNA form, the CDR3 reads TGTGCCAGCATAGGGACAGGGAAGGGGGACACTGAAGCTTTCTTT.

This clone was counted only a few times. The chain couples TRBV7-2 to TRBJ1-5; D remains unclear. Germline loops: CDR1 SGHTA, CDR2 FQGNSA. V lost 6 bases and J 0 bases, leaving 9 bases between the germline ends. CDR3 length: 14 amino acids. CDR3 in DNA: TGTGCCAGCAGTCCAGTCCATAGCAATCAGCCCCAGCATTTT. Translated: CASSPVHSNQPQHF.

The chain links TRBV18 to TRBJ1-2, with TRBD1 identical over 9 bases. J lost 4 bases, V lost 3 bases, and 6 bases had no gene match. The CDR3 has 15 amino acids. Looked up from germline, CDR1 is KGHSH and CDR2 is LQKENI. CDR3 nucleotide sequence: TGTGCCAGCTCACCTGATCTGACAGGGGGCTATGGCTACACCTTC. Protein: CASSPDLTGGYGYTF.

The rearrangement links TRBV4-1 to TRBJ2-3, with 10 bases fitting TRBD2. The CDR3 is made up of 19 amino acids. Per the germline V gene, CDR1 is MGHRA and CDR2 is YSYEKL. V was pared by 0 bases and J by 4 bases, with 13 bases of the junction left unmatched. CDR3 nucleotides: TGCGCCAGCAGCCAAGATAGGTACAGCGGGAGGGCCGTCTCAGATACGCAGTATTTT. Amino acids: CASSQDRYSGRAVSDTQYF.